In this sample, the clone carrying this TCR beta chain turned up a few times. The antigen remains unidentified. These data belong to a study of T cell repertoires in cytomegalovirus infection. As for the study in general: Recently identified HLA-C-restricted and well-studied HLA-B-restricted CMV epitopes were used. Study findings and constraints: Ex vivo responses were dominated by HLA-C-restricted CMV-specific TCR beta clonotypes.

The CDR3 has 15 amino acids. Trimming stripped 5 bases from V and 5 bases from J, with 18 bases between. Germline assignment: CDR1 MNHNS and CDR2 SASEGT. TCRdb ran MiXCR on the reads and lists one entry per CDR3 protein. The sample holds 200,000 or so distinct CDR3 sequences; 38% are singletons and the top ten take approximately 59%. This sample comprised CD8+ T cells from cultured PBMCs, obtained from culture after CMV antigen stimulation. This sequence was found in a human donor in good health (CMV status not recorded). Some clones in this sample may be carry-over from other donors' samples. The chain carries TRBV6-1 and TRBJ1-1; no clear D. In DNA, the CDR3 is TGTGCCAGCAGTTTCTCCGGTCCCCAGGTGACTGAAGCTTTCTTT. This gives the protein CASSFSGPQVTEAFF.